The 11 T cell receptor beta chains below all came from one sample that was sequenced in a study of cytomegalovirus exposure and HLA in healthy donors. Primers for the PCR totalled 60 Vbeta and 13 Jbeta. Some clones are missing from TCRdb's copy, which holds only in-frame ones; the method was immunoSEQ multiplex PCR. The table records about 190,000 clones, 75% to 80% of them present only once. The source material was PBMCs. These receptors originate from a woman in her thirties in good health and CMV-seropositive.

The CDR3 bases are TGTGCCAGCGGACAAAGTGGAAACACCATATATTTT. Translating gives CASGQSGNTIYF. The rearrangement links TRBV2 to TRBJ1-3, with a weak D call TRBD1 (5 bases). V dropped 8 bases and J dropped 3 bases, with 8 bases sitting between them. This CDR3 spans 12 amino acids. Germline CDR1 is SNHLY and CDR2 is FYNNEI.

The chain joins TRBV29-1 to TRBJ2-2; 9 bases map to TRBD2. The junction had 8 bases not matched to a gene; V was cut back by 3 bases and J by 6 bases. The CDR3 runs 15 residues. Germline-derived CDR1 and CDR2 are SQVTM and ANQGSEA. CDR3 sequence reads: CSVEELAGAPGELFF. CDR3 DNA sequence: TGCAGCGTTGAGGAATTAGCGGGAGCCCCCGGGGAGCTGTTTTTT.

This clone was counted a single time. CDR3 sequence reads: CASSFDRYPLHF. The CDR3 DNA follows: TGTGCCAGCAGTTTTGACAGGTACCCCCTCCACTTT. The V gene is TRBV6-6, the J gene TRBJ1-6, with D possibly TRBD1 on 6 matching bases. Trimming took off 4 bases at V and 13 bases at J, with 11 bases between the two ends. CDR1 is MNHNY and CDR2 is SVGAGI in the germline V gene (reference sequence). This CDR3 has 12 amino acids.

The chain employs TRBV7-2 and TRBJ2-1; TRBD2 matches 7 bases. The CDR3 runs 13 residues. After removal of 7 bases from V and 4 bases from J, the junction contained 4 bases not matched to a gene. The germline gives CDR1 SGHTA, CDR2 FQGNSA. CDR3 sequence (DNA): TGTGCCAGCAAAAGCGGGGAGTACAATGAGCAGTTCTTC. It specifies CASKSGEYNEQFF.

The V call is TRBV7-9, the J call TRBJ1-1; 8 bases are a match to TRBD1. The CDR3 is 15 amino acids. Germline values: CDR1 SEHNR, CDR2 FQNEAQ (reference sequence). The ends lost 1 base at V and 6 bases at J; junction bases unmatched: 7. The CDR3 DNA follows: TGTGCCAGCAGCTTAGGGGGACAGGTTCTCTCTGAAGCTTTCTTT. This sequence encodes CASSLGGQVLSEAFF.

This rearrangement joins TRBV4-3 to TRBJ2-5, with 9 bases lining up with TRBD2. The CDR3 totals 17 residues. V shed 5 bases, J shed 1 base, and the junction held 11 bases outside the gene matches. Germline CDR1 LGHNA, CDR2 YSLEER. CDR3 protein: CASSGPAAGGPQETQYF. DNA for the CDR3: TGCGCCAGCAGCGGGCCCGCGGCGGGGGGGCCCCAAGAGACCCAGTACTTC.

In DNA, the CDR3 is TGTGCCAGCAGTGAACAAACAGGGGGCGCAGGGGCCAACGTCCTGACTTTC. Translating gives CASSEQTGGAGANVLTF. The V gene is TRBV6-1, the J gene TRBJ2-6; TRBD1 matches 9 bases. The germline V gene has CDR1 MNHNS and CDR2 SASEGT. V was pared by 2 bases and J by 4 bases, with 6 bases of the junction left unmatched. The CDR3 runs to 17 residues.

The chain carries TRBV4-2 and TRBJ1-1; D uncertain. The ends were cut back, 0 bases at V and 6 bases at J, with 17 bases in the middle. The CDR3 spans 16 residues. The germline V gene encodes CDR1 LGHNA and CDR2 YNFKEQ. DNA for the CDR3: TGTGCCAGCAGCCAAGATCAAACGGCCAGCGGATCTGAAGCTTTCTTT. This codes for CASSQDQTASGSEAFF.

A word on this clone: At the DNA level, this CDR3 is encoded by other sequences in the same sample as well. V usage is TRBV19 and J usage is TRBJ1-5, with D perhaps matching TRBD1 (6 bases). Germline V gives CDR1 LNHDA, CDR2 SQIVND (reference sequence). The CDR3 sequence is 14 residues long. Deletions cut 3 bases from V and 4 bases from J, with 10 bases between. The CDR3 coding sequence is TGTGCCAGTAGTATTAGGGACACGAATCAGCCCCAGCATTTT. It codes for CASSIRDTNQPQHF.

A remark on this clone: A read error may account for a junction end that differs from germline. J is TRBJ1-4 and V is TRBV9; tentatively, D is TRBD1 (5 bases). CDR3 length: 14 residues. The germline CDR1 and CDR2 sequences are SGDLS and YYNGEE. The CDR3 protein is CASSVKGTSEKLFF. The CDR3 DNA reads as TGTGCCAGCAGCGTGAAGGGGACTAGTGAAAAACTGTTTTTT.

The V call is TRBV19, the J call TRBJ2-2; 10 bases align to TRBD1. Looked up from germline, CDR1 is LNHDA and CDR2 is SQIVND (reference sequence). The CDR3 covers 17 residues. Trimming at V came to 6 bases and at J to 3 bases, leaving 10 bases not matched to a gene. The CDR3 nucleotides are TGTGCCAGTAGCTTCCGGGACAGGGGTCCATACACCGGGGAGCTGTTTTTT. This sequence encodes CASSFRDRGPYTGELFF.